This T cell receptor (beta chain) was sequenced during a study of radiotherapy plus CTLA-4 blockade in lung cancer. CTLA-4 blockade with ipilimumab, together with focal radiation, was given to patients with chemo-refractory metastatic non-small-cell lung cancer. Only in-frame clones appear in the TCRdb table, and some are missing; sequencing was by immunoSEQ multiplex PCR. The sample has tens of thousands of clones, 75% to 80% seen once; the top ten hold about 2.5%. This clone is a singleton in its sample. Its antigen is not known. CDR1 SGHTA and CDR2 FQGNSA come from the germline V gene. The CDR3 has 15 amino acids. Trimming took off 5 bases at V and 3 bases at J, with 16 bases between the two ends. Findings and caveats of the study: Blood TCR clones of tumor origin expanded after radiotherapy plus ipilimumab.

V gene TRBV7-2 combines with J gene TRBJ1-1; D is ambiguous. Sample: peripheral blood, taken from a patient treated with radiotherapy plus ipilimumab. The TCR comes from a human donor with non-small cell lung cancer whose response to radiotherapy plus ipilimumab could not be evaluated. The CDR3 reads CASSPQWGGYTEAFF. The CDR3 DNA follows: TGTGCCAGCAGCCCACAGTGGGGAGGGTACACTGAAGCTTTCTTT.